This T cell receptor (beta chain) derives from a study of blood T cell repertoires in COVID-19. Study as a whole: Researchers got acute and convalescent COVID-19 samples from the United States, Italy and Spain. T cells, B-cell-depleted T cells, or PBMCs provided the cDNA or gDNA that served as material.

Profiling relied on immunoSEQ multiplex PCR, and the TCRdb table lists in-frame clones only, not all of them. The sample lists 100,000 to 150,000 clones, approximately 86% occurring once. CDR1 and CDR2 from the germline V gene are MDHEN and SYDVKM. The CDR3 length is 15 residues. V gave up 7 bases and J gave up 4 bases, with 17 bases separating them. Seattle patients were enrolled during active infection and followed longitudinally. This clone has a handful of counts. Specimen: peripheral blood. This clonotype originated in a woman aged 70 to 79 with COVID-19, enrolled during active disease. The chain uses TRBV28 and TRBJ1-5; D uncertain. The CDR3 spells CASNPARDENQPQHF. CDR3 coding DNA: TGTGCCAGCAACCCCGCCCGGGATGAAAATCAGCCCCAGCATTTT.